This T cell receptor beta chain is from a study of PD-1 blockade in classical Hodgkin lymphoma. As to time point: cycle 4 day 1 (C4D1), after less than seven weeks of nivolumab. Every one of the patients relapsed after autologous stem cell transplantation (brentuximab vedotin exposure was variable). Repertoires were generated with immunoSEQ multiplex PCR, while TCRdb's copy carries only in-frame clones and drops some. The table shows about 44,000 clones, with around two thirds occurring only once. This CDR3 contains 15 residues. V lost 6 bases and J lost 4; bases outside the gene matches: 5. The germline V gene encodes CDR1 SNHLY and CDR2 FYNNEI.

This receptor was obtained from a human donor with classical Hodgkin lymphoma. The material was peripheral blood mononuclear cells (PBMCs), obtained before the fourth cycle of nivolumab. V and J are TRBV2 and TRBJ2-3; 12 nucleotides align to TRBD2. The CDR3 coding sequence is TGTGCCAGCAGCCCCCCTAGCGGGAGGGCAGATACGCAGTATTTT. It encodes CASSPPSGRADTQYF.